Below, 14 T cell receptor beta chains from the same sample are listed, as sequenced in a study of STAT3 mutations in large granular lymphocyte leukemia. Study results and caveats: Every T-cell large granular lymphocyte leukemia patient had at least one immunodominant TCR beta clonotype.

These receptors' antigens are unknown. Repertoires were generated with immunoSEQ multiplex PCR, while TCRdb's copy carries only in-frame clones and drops some. Altogether about 4,000 clones are present, more than 75% being singletons, with the ten largest covering approximately 90%. Sequenced sample: peripheral blood mononuclear cells. The receptor source for this set is a boy between 10 and 17 years old with T-cell large granular lymphocyte leukemia. Some clones in this sample may be carry-over from other donors' samples.

The V and J genes are TRBV5-6 and TRBJ1-4; D is ambiguous. CDR1 SGHDT and CDR2 YYEEEE come from the germline V gene. Trimming pared 0 bases from V and 8 bases from J, leaving 8 bases between. The CDR3 has 13 amino acids. CDR3 nucleotide sequence: TGTGCCAGCAGCTTGGAGACGGACGAAAAACTGTTTTTT. This codes for CASSLETDEKLFF.

This sequence joins TRBV7-9 and TRBJ2-3; 9 nucleotides agree with TRBD1. Trimming took 5 bases from V and 3 from J; bases not matched to a gene: 3. Per the germline V gene, CDR1 is SEHNR and CDR2 is FQNEAQ (reference sequence). CDR3 length equals 14 residues. The CDR3, as DNA: TGTGCCAGCAGCATTGGACAGGGGACAGATACGCAGTATTTT. The encoded protein is CASSIGQGTDTQYF.

The chain has TRBV30 and TRBJ1-5; maybe TRBD1 (5 bases). CDR3 size: 14 residues. The germline V and J ends were trimmed by 2 bases and 5 bases, with 13 bases remaining between them. From germline, CDR1 is GTSNPN and CDR2 SVGIG (reference sequence). CDR3 nucleotide sequence: TGTGCCTGGAGTCTTGGGGGTCCCCATCAGCCCCAGCATTTT. Encoded protein: CAWSLGGPHQPQHF.

The chain uses TRBV5-6 and TRBJ1-5; no clear D. This CDR3 spans 14 amino acids. Trimming removed 0 bases from V and 7 bases from J, with 11 bases in between. Germline V gives CDR1 SGHDT, CDR2 YYEEEE. DNA for the CDR3: TGTGCCAGCAGCTTGGGGGTGGAATGGCAGCCCCAGCATTTT. Residues: CASSLGVEWQPQHF. Combining the CDR3 with reference TRBV5-6 and TRBJ1-5 gives the whole variable domain DAGVTQSPTHLIKTRGQQVTLRCSPKSGHDTVSWYQQALGQGPQFIFQYYEEEERQRGNFPDRFSGHQFPNYSSELNVNALLLGDSALYLCASSLGVEWQPQHFGDGTRLSIL.

In this sample, this clone turned up a few times. The chain uses TRBV2 and TRBJ1-2; D perhaps matches TRBD1 (5 bases). The V end was cut by 6 bases, the J end by 5 bases, with 16 bases between. The CDR3 totals 14 residues. The germline V gene has CDR1 SNHLY and CDR2 FYNNEI. The CDR3 sequence: CASSERTGRYGYTF. CDR3 bases: TGTGCCAGCAGCGAGAGGACGGGGCGATATGGCTACACCTTC.

The chain couples TRBV5-1 to TRBJ2-7; TRBD1 might be the D (5 bases). The CDR3 totals 13 residues. The ends were cut back, 2 bases at V and 3 bases at J, with 9 bases in the middle. CDR1 and CDR2 (germline): SGHRS, YFSETQ. The CDR3 is CASSLGHFYEQYF. Written as DNA, the CDR3 is TGCGCCAGCAGCTTAGGACACTTCTACGAGCAGTACTTC.

The chain uses TRBV5-4 and TRBJ2-7, with D possibly TRBD1 on 6 matching bases. V was clipped by 2 bases and J by 0 bases, with 12 bases between them. Germline CDR1 is SGHNT and CDR2 is YYREEE (reference sequence). CDR3 size: 15 residues. The CDR3 region has the DNA TGTGCCAGCAGCTTAAGACAGGTGGGCTCCTACGAGCAGTACTTC. Encoded protein: CASSLRQVGSYEQYF.

The genes are TRBV6-6 and TRBJ2-3; 7 nucleotides line up with TRBD2. With 5 bases clipped from V and 2 bases from J, the junction kept 10 bases outside the gene matches. The CDR3 covers 16 residues. In germline, CDR1 is MNHNY, CDR2 SVGAGI (reference sequence). The CDR3 is CASSNLAGVTTDTQYF. The CDR3, as DNA: TGTGCCAGCAGTAACTTGGCGGGGGTTACCACAGATACGCAGTATTTT.

This chain connects TRBV29-1 to TRBJ2-7, with D possibly matching TRBD1 (6 bases). Germline CDR1 and CDR2: SQVTM and ANQGSEA. V shed 2 bases and J shed 5 bases, with 10 bases lying between them. The CDR3 has 12 residues. CDR3 sequence (DNA): TGCAGCGTTGAATCGGCAGGGGACGAGCAGTACTTC. Its protein product is CSVESAGDEQYF.

The chain has TRBV5-1 and TRBJ1-2; 8 bases are a match to TRBD1. The CDR3 runs 13 residues. CDR1 is SGHRS and CDR2 is YFSETQ in the germline V gene. V lost 5 bases to trimming and J lost 7 bases; unmatched junction nucleotides: 7. The CDR3 DNA sequence: TGCGCCAGCAGTTTCGACAGGGGTGTTGGCTACACCTTC. As protein: CASSFDRGVGYTF.

This chain links TRBV5-1 with TRBJ2-5; 12 positions agree with TRBD2. The CDR3 is 16 residues long. CDR1 SGHRS and CDR2 YFSETQ come from the germline V gene. Germline trimming cut 4 bases from V and 1 base from J; bases unmatched to any gene: 5. The CDR3 DNA sequence: TGCGCCAGCAGCGAAGCTAGCGGGAGGGCCCAAGAGACCCAGTACTTC. Its translation: CASSEASGRAQETQYF.

This rearrangement joins TRBV5-1 to TRBJ2-7, with D unresolved. The CDR3 loop spans 13 amino acids. V was pared by 3 bases and J by 1 base, with 8 bases between. The germline CDR1 and CDR2 sequences are SGHRS and YFSETQ. This chain's CDR3 is CASSYSLSYEQYF. CDR3 in DNA: TGCGCCAGCAGCTATTCACTTTCCTACGAGCAGTACTTC. Variable domain in full (rest from reference TRBV5-1 and TRBJ2-7): KAGVTQTPRYLIKTRGQQVTLSCSPISGHRSVSWYQQTPGQGLQFLFEYFSETQRNKGNFPGRFSGRQFSNSRSEMNVSTLELGDSALYLCASSYSLSYEQYFGPGTRLTVT.

The chain combines TRBV18 with TRBJ2-2; TRBD2 aligns across 10 bases. V shed 5 bases, J shed 6 bases, and the junction held 6 bases outside the gene matches. CDR3 length: 15 amino acids. Germline loops: CDR1 KGHSH, CDR2 LQKENI. CDR3 protein: CASSELAGDSGELFF. CDR3 coding DNA: TGTGCCAGCTCAGAGCTAGCGGGAGACTCCGGGGAGCTGTTTTTT.

The CDR3 loop reads CSVEEVLGGKREQYF. CDR3 bases: TGCAGCGTTGAAGAAGTGTTAGGGGGCAAGCGGGAGCAGTACTTC. The chain has TRBV29-1 and TRBJ2-7; TRBD1 aligns across 7 bases. V gave up 0 bases and J gave up 7 bases; unmatched junction bases: 12. Germline values: CDR1 SQVTM, CDR2 ANQGSEA. The CDR3 totals 15 residues.